Shown below are 30 T cell receptor beta chains from a single sample sequenced in a study of blood T cell repertoires in COVID-19. The protocol was immunoSEQ multiplex PCR, while the TCRdb copy is restricted to in-frame clones and leaves out a portion. The profile shows around 130,000 clones, more than 70% of them singletons. Material: peripheral blood. These receptor sequences come from a man aged 60 to 75 with acute or convalescent COVID-19.

The chain recombines TRBV6-4 with TRBJ2-7, with 8 bases matching TRBD1. The V and J ends lost 4 bases and 4 bases, in that order; junction bases with no gene match: 9. CDR1 is MRHNA and CDR2 is SNTAGT in the germline V gene. The CDR3 is 15 residues long. CDR3 amino acids: CASSVFAGGRYEQYF. CDR3 DNA: TGTGCCAGCAGTGTCTTTGCAGGGGGCAGGTACGAGCAGTACTTC.

This clone came up a few times. The V gene is TRBV7-9, the J gene TRBJ2-3; 7 bases align to TRBD2. Germline V gene sequence: CDR1 SEHNR, CDR2 FQNEAQ (reference sequence). Losses at the gene ends were 5 bases for V and 5 bases for J; bases not matched to a gene: 16. There are 17 residues in the CDR3. CDR3 in amino acids: CASSLPGGAGTKDTQYF. The CDR3 bases are TGTGCCAGCAGCCTGCCCGGGGGAGCGGGGACGAAAGATACGCAGTATTTT.

CDR3 loop: CASSLYSGSSYNEQFF. CDR3 in DNA: TGTGCCAGCAGCTTATATAGCGGGAGCTCCTACAATGAGCAGTTCTTC. The gene calls are TRBV11-2 and TRBJ2-1; 9 bases map to TRBD2. This CDR3 spans 16 amino acids. Germline trimming cut 2 bases from V and 0 bases from J; bases unmatched to any gene: 2. Germline loops: CDR1 SGHAT, CDR2 FQNNGV.

This sequence joins TRBV27 and TRBJ2-3; 7 bases agree with TRBD1. Losses at the gene ends were 8 bases for V and 1 base for J; bases not matched to a gene: 6. The CDR3 contains 14 residues. Per germline, CDR1 MNHEY and CDR2 SMNVEV (reference sequence). The CDR3 sequence is CASGRDRRTDTQYF. CDR3 DNA: TGTGCCAGCGGCCGGGACAGACGCACAGATACGCAGTATTTT.

The chain recombines TRBV6-6 with TRBJ1-2; 12 bases match TRBD1. CDR3 length equals 17 residues. Germline trimming cut 5 bases from V and 4 bases from J; bases unmatched to any gene: 11. Germline V gene sequence: CDR1 MNHNY, CDR2 SVGAGI (reference sequence). Here the CDR3 reads CASSPTGTGGAGYGYTF. In nucleotides, the CDR3 is TGTGCCAGCAGTCCCACCGGGACAGGGGGCGCCGGCTATGGCTACACCTTC.

V gene TRBV6-5 combines with J gene TRBJ1-2; 7 nucleotides align to TRBD1. Germline trimming cut 8 bases from V and 8 bases from J; bases unmatched to any gene: 17. Germline V gene sequence: CDR1 MNHEY, CDR2 SVGAGI. The CDR3 covers 15 residues. The chain's CDR3 is CASEQRTGGLAGYTF. The CDR3 DNA reads as TGTGCCAGCGAGCAGAGGACAGGCGGTCTTGCCGGCTACACCTTC.

The genes are TRBV5-1 and TRBJ1-2; D is unclear. Germline V gene sequence: CDR1 SGHRS, CDR2 YFSETQ. V was shortened by 0 bases and J by 8 bases, with 8 bases between the two germline ends. The CDR3 contains 12 residues. CDR3 DNA sequence: TGCGCCAGCAGCTTGGGAGGGCAGGGCTACACCTTC. It specifies CASSLGGQGYTF. The whole variable domain, remainder taken from reference TRBV5-1 and TRBJ1-2, is KAGVTQTPRYLIKTRGQQVTLSCSPISGHRSVSWYQQTPGQGLQFLFEYFSETQRNKGNFPGRFSGRQFSNSRSEMNVSTLELGDSALYLCASSLGGQGYTFGSGTRLTVV.

This chain links TRBV24-1 with TRBJ2-1, with a weak D call TRBD1 (5 bases). V was clipped by 5 bases and J by 8 bases, with 6 bases between them. The CDR3 loop spans 11 amino acids. From germline, CDR1 is KGHDR and CDR2 SFDVKD. The CDR3 nucleotides read TGTGCCACCAGTGTAGGGGATGAGCAGTTCTTC. Residues: CATSVGDEQFF.

The V gene is TRBV5-8, the J gene TRBJ2-2; 8 nucleotides match TRBD1. CDR1 SGHTS and CDR2 YDEGEE come from the germline V gene. The CDR3 spans 15 residues. V trimming: 7 bases; J trimming: 4 bases; junction bases outside the gene matches: 9. CDR3 region: CASRWTGSFTGELFF. CDR3 nucleotides: TGTGCCAGCCGTTGGACAGGGAGCTTCACCGGGGAGCTGTTTTTT.

In DNA, the CDR3 is TGTGCCAGCAGCTCATACAGGGTGAACACTGAAGCTTTCTTT. This gives the protein CASSSYRVNTEAFF. The chain links TRBV21-1 to TRBJ1-1; no check of the table's D call, TRBD1, against the DNA was made. TRBV21-1 is annotated as a pseudogene. The CDR3 loop spans 14 amino acids.

This sequence joins TRBV3-1 (or the pseudogene TRBV3-2) and TRBJ1-1; tentative D call: TRBD1 (5 bases). This CDR3 spans 14 amino acids. Trimming cost V 3 bases and J 1 base, with 9 bases left between them. CDR1 LGHDT and CDR2 YNNKEL come from the germline V gene (reference sequence). For the CDR3, the DNA is TGTGCCAGCAGCCAGGGGGGGAGGAACACTGAAGCTTTCTTT. Its translation is CASSQGGRNTEAFF.

The genes are TRBV24-1 and TRBJ1-4; D unresolved. CDR3 size: 15 residues. V gave up 3 bases and J gave up 10 bases, with 17 bases separating them. The germline V gene has CDR1 KGHDR and CDR2 SFDVKD. DNA for the CDR3: TGTGCCACCAGTGATAGAGACTCCCCCGCGGGAAAACTGTTTTTT. It translates to CATSDRDSPAGKLFF.

In DNA form, the CDR3 reads TGCGCCAGCAGCCCGTCGGTATCAGGGCGCAGCTATGGCTACACCTTC. This translates into CASSPSVSGRSYGYTF. The chain has TRBV4-1 and TRBJ1-2; maybe TRBD1 (5 bases). CDR1 is MGHRA, CDR2 YSYEKL, per germline. The CDR3 is 16 amino acids. V lost 4 bases to trimming and J lost 4 bases, with 19 bases between them.

The chain is built from TRBV7-9 and TRBJ1-6; 7 nucleotides match TRBD1. CDR1 and CDR2 from the germline V gene are SEHNR and FQNEAQ (reference sequence). V gave up 7 bases and J gave up 9 bases; unmatched junction bases: 12. The CDR3 is 15 amino acids. CDR3 sequence: CASTPGRGGISPLHF. CDR3 coding DNA: TGTGCCAGCACCCCTGGTCGAGGGGGCATTTCACCCCTCCACTTT.

This chain connects TRBV9 to TRBJ1-3, with TRBD1 matching 7 bases. CDR3 length: 16 residues. CDR1 is SGDLS, CDR2 YYNGEE, per germline. V shed 3 bases and J 4 bases; nucleotides not matched to a gene: 10. The CDR3: CASSATGHDLGNTIYF. The CDR3 DNA follows: TGTGCCAGCAGCGCGACAGGGCATGACCTCGGAAACACCATATATTTT.

As regards this clone: One end of the junction fails to match germline, which may point to a read error. This chain links TRBV20-1 with TRBJ1-2; D is unresolved. CDR1 and CDR2 from the germline V gene are DFQATT and SNEGSKA (reference sequence). The CDR3 is 8 amino acids. The CDR3 bases are TGCAGTCCCTATTGGGGAGTCTTC. Its translation is CSPYWGVF.

This clone was seen a handful of times. Other nucleotide sequences in the sample specify the same CDR3. The chain recombines TRBV3-1 (or the pseudogene TRBV3-2) with TRBJ2-3; 14 positions match TRBD2. The CDR3 loop spans 18 amino acids. Germline loops: CDR1 LGHDT, CDR2 YNNKEL (reference sequence). The V and J ends lost 3 bases and 5 bases, in that order; junction bases with no gene match: 10. The CDR3, as DNA: TGTGCCAGCAGCCAGCGACTAGCGGGGGGGCTGGTAGGAGATACGCAGTATTTT. It is translated as CASSQRLAGGLVGDTQYF.

The chain links TRBV6-5 to TRBJ2-7; 7 nucleotides match TRBD1. This CDR3 spans 13 amino acids. J was trimmed by 2 bases and V by 6 bases; bases with no gene match: 4. CDR1 and CDR2 (germline): MNHEY, SVGAGI. CDR3 DNA sequence: TGTGCCAGCAGCCGGGGACAGACCTACGAGCAGTACTTC. It yields the protein CASSRGQTYEQYF.

The chain has TRBV10-3 and TRBJ2-7; 15 bases align to TRBD2. J lost 5 bases, V lost 4 bases, and 6 bases had no gene match. The CDR3 extends over 16 amino acids. Germline-derived CDR1 and CDR2 are ENHRY and SYGVKD. In nucleotides, the CDR3 is TGTGCCATCAGTGCCGGACTAGCGGGAGGGCGTCACGAGCAGTACTTC. Translating it yields CAISAGLAGGRHEQYF.

V gene TRBV7-2 combines with J gene TRBJ2-7; D unresolved. Germline CDR1 and CDR2: SGHTA and FQGNSA. CDR3 size: 11 residues. The germline V and J ends were trimmed by 5 bases and 2 bases, with 4 bases remaining between them. This chain's CDR3 is CASSATYEQYF. The CDR3 DNA follows: TGTGCCAGCAGCGCTACCTACGAGCAGTACTTC.

J is TRBJ2-1 and V is TRBV7-6; TRBD2 might be the D (5 bases). Trimming cost V 8 bases and J 4 bases, with 12 bases left between them. CDR1 and CDR2 from the germline V gene are SGHVS and FNYEAQ. The CDR3 is 13 residues long. The CDR3 sequence is CASGLADYNEQFF. The DNA of the CDR3 is TGTGCCAGCGGACTTGCTGATTACAATGAGCAGTTCTTC.

The gene calls are TRBV14 and TRBJ2-7, with 7 bases lining up with TRBD2. There are 14 residues in the CDR3. Germline CDR1 is SGHDN and CDR2 is FVKESK. The ends lost 1 base at V and 6 bases at J; junction bases unmatched: 6. This CDR3 reads CASSQGLAASEQYF. CDR3 sequence (DNA): TGTGCCAGCAGCCAAGGGCTAGCGGCCTCCGAGCAGTACTTC.

This chain connects TRBV11-3 to TRBJ2-1; 12 positions match TRBD2. The germline gives CDR1 SGHNT, CDR2 YENEEA. The CDR3 contains 16 residues. V shed 5 bases and J 6 bases; nucleotides not matched to a gene: 8. The CDR3: CASSLGKGLAGNEQFF. CDR3 DNA sequence: TGTGCCAGCAGCCTAGGGAAGGGACTAGCGGGCAATGAGCAGTTCTTC.

The chain recombines TRBV24-1 with TRBJ2-2, with 10 positions matching TRBD1. The V segment lost 4 bases and the J segment 7 bases; nucleotides outside the gene matches: 8. CDR1 and CDR2 (germline): KGHDR, SFDVKD. CDR3 length: 16 amino acids. This CDR3 reads CATSDPGTGVIGELFF. The CDR3 nucleotides read TGTGCCACCAGTGACCCCGGGACAGGGGTGATCGGGGAGCTGTTTTTT.

This clone appeared once. V gene TRBV19 combines with J gene TRBJ1-2, with D uncertain. The CDR3 extends over 11 amino acids. CDR1 and CDR2 from the germline V gene are LNHDA and SQIVND (reference sequence). Trimming pared 5 bases from V and 6 bases from J, leaving 7 bases between. CDR3 sequence: CASSEVHGYTF. For the CDR3, the DNA is TGTGCCAGTAGTGAGGTCCATGGCTACACCTTC.

The chain employs TRBV27 and TRBJ2-7; TRBD1 aligns across 7 bases. Germline V CDR1 and CDR2: MNHEY, SMNVEV (reference sequence). Trimming removed 5 bases from V and 2 bases from J; junction bases left unmatched: 3. CDR3 size: 13 residues. CDR3 coding DNA: TGTGCCAGCAGTCGGGACAGCCCCTACGAGCAGTACTTC. Amino acids: CASSRDSPYEQYF.

V usage is TRBV2 and J usage is TRBJ2-7; D gene ambiguous. CDR1 SNHLY and CDR2 FYNNEI come from the germline V gene. This CDR3 is built from 12 residues. The ends were cut back, 3 bases at V and 3 bases at J, with 6 bases in the middle. The CDR3 reads CASSDRNYEQYF. CDR3 nucleotide sequence: TGTGCCAGCAGTGACAGAAACTACGAGCAGTACTTC.

This clone was seen a few times. The chain couples TRBV7-6 to TRBJ2-2, with TRBD2 identical over 8 bases. This CDR3 spans 17 amino acids. The V and J ends lost 5 bases and 3 bases, in that order; junction bases with no gene match: 11. The germline gives CDR1 SGHVS, CDR2 FNYEAQ. The CDR3 sequence is CASSPLSSGPDTGELFF. DNA of the CDR3: TGTGCCAGCAGCCCGCTTTCTAGCGGGCCCGACACCGGGGAGCTGTTTTTT.

The CDR3 loop is CASSPLAGGHSGQYF. In DNA form, the CDR3 reads TGTGCCAGCAGCCCACTAGCGGGGGGCCATTCGGGGCAGTACTTC. The V and J genes are TRBV6-5 and TRBJ2-7, with 12 bases fitting TRBD2. The CDR3 covers 15 residues. Germline CDR1 and CDR2: MNHEY and SVGAGI. The ends lost 6 bases at V and 9 bases at J; junction bases unmatched: 12.

This clone was picked up one time. The genes are TRBV6-1 and TRBJ2-7; 8 bases map to TRBD2. The J segment lost 5 bases and the V segment lost 1 base, leaving 10 bases of the junction unmatched. The CDR3 has 16 residues. Per the germline V gene, CDR1 is MNHNS and CDR2 is SASEGT. The CDR3 bases are TGTGCCAGCAGTGAAGTTCGGGCTAGCGGGTTTCACGAGCAGTACTTC. Translated, it gives CASSEVRASGFHEQYF.